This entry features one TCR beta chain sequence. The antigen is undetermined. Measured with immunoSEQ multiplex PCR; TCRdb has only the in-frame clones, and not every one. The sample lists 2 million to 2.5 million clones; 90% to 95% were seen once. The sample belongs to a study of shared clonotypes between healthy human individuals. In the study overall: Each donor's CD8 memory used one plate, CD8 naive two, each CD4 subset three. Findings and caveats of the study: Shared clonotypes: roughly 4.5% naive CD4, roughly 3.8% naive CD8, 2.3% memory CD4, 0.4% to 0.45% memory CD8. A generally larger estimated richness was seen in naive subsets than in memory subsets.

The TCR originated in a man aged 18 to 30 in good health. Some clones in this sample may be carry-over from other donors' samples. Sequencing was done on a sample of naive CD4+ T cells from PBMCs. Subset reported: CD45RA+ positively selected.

The DNA for the CDR3 is TGTGCCAGCAGTAACCGGGACTATATCTACAATGAGCAGTTCTTC. As protein: CASSNRDYIYNEQFF. The chain is built from TRBV28 and TRBJ2-1; 7 bases fit TRBD2. Per the germline V gene, CDR1 is MDHEN and CDR2 is SYDVKM. The V gene end was trimmed by 5 bases and the J gene end by 3 bases; junction bases not matched to a gene: 7. The CDR3 covers 15 residues.